This TCR beta chain was sequenced for a study of chemoradiotherapy in HPV16-positive cancers. Sequenced by immunoSEQ multiplex PCR; TCRdb stores in-frame clones only, minus some. The sample consists of about 39,000 clones, around 82% of them appearing once. The study, taken as a whole, reports: During treatment, candidate HPV-specific clones and E7-related motifs expanded in tumor.

Germline V gene data show CDR1 as KGHSH and CDR2 as LQKENI. With 0 bases removed from V and 2 bases from J, the gap between germline ends came to 11 bases. The CDR3 covers 16 residues. Samples were taken several times over chemoradiotherapy. On this clone: The antigen is undetermined.

Sequenced here: blood, sampled from a patient who underwent chemoradiotherapy. This TCR came from a human donor with HPV-associated anogenital cancer. V is TRBV18 and J is TRBJ2-1, with D unresolved. The CDR3 reads CASSPPQSLPYNEQFF. Written as DNA, the CDR3 is TGTGCCAGCTCACCACCCCAGAGTCTTCCCTACAATGAGCAGTTCTTC.